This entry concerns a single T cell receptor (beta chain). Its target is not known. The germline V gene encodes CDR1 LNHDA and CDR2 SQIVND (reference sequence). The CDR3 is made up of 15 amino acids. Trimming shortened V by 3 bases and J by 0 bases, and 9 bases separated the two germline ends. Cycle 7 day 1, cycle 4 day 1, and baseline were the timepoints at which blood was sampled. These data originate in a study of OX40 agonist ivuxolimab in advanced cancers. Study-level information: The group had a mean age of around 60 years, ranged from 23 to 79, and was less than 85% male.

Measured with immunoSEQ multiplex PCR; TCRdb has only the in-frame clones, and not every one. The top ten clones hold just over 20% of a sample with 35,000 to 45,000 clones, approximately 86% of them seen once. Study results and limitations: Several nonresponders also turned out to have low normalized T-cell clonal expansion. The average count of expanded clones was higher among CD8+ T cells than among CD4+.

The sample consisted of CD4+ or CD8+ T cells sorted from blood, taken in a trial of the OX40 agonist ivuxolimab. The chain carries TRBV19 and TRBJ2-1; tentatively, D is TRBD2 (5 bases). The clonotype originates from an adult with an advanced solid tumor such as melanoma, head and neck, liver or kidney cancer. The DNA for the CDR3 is TGTGCCAGTAGTATTGGTACTAGCTCCTACAATGAGCAGTTCTTC. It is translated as CASSIGTSSYNEQFF. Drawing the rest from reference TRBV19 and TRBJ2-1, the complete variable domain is DGGITQSPKYLFRKEGQNVTLSCEQNLNHDAMYWYRQDPGQGLRLIYYSQIVNDFQKGDIAEGYSVSREKKESFPLTVTSAQKNPTAFYLCASSIGTSSYNEQFFGPGTRLTVL.